This entry features one TCR beta chain sequence. No antigen is known for it. The PCR was carried out with 60 Vbeta primers and 13 Jbeta primers. Sequenced by immunoSEQ multiplex PCR; TCRdb stores in-frame clones only, minus some. The sample yields roughly 63,000 clones, approximately 71% seen once. These data originate in a study of cytomegalovirus exposure and HLA in healthy donors. Notes on the study in general: Based on reports, TCR beta sequences accurately predicted HLA-A and HLA-B alleles for most subjects.

Germline V lookup: CDR1 MNHEY, CDR2 SVGAGI. The V end lost 5 bases, the J end lost 6 bases, and 19 bases lay between the germline ends. The CDR3 totals 15 residues. This chain joins TRBV6-5 and TRBJ1-1; weak D call: TRBD1 (6 bases). Sequences were obtained from PBMCs. The sequence came from a middle-aged man in good health and CMV-seropositive. Written as DNA, the CDR3 is TGTGCCAGCAGTACTAGAGGGGGGGCCGGCGCTGAAGCTTTCTTT. It encodes CASSTRGGAGAEAFF.